The TCR beta chain described here comes from a study of shared clonotypes between healthy human individuals (dated by TCRdb to about 2020). As for the study more broadly: The cohort comprised two women and a few men aged 18 to 49 years. To estimate repertoire size and how much clonotype sharing occurs between individuals, the study deeply sequenced the blood TCR repertoires of roughly 5 healthy adults. To increase sequencing depth and limit assay-specific biases, different laboratories used diverse techniques to prepare libraries and sequence TCR repertoires. Leukapheresis yielded between about 0.9 and 8.9 billion PBMCs per donor.

What the authors observed across the whole study: Pairwise subsampling led to the expectation that sequencing depth would affect the degree of clonotype sharing among donors. Only blood was sampled, and tissue TCR repertoires likely differ from those in blood. The genetic and exposure-history diversity represented was limited by the small number of donors.

The donors were healthy, HIV-negative adults with no recently reported acute infections or vaccinations. Every donor was a Caucasian adult living in Nashville, Tennessee, USA. For unsorted samples, tens of millions of PBMCs were counted, and genomic DNA was extracted using the QIAamp DNA Blood Mini kit. Blood was obtained by leukapheresis, after which PBMCs were separated by Ficoll-Histopaque density gradient centrifugation and cryopreserved in liquid nitrogen vapor phase. CDR3 length: 15 amino acids, cysteine to phenylalanine. Only the CDR3 DNA stays, 45 bases, in frame from base 1. Trimming costs V 7 bases and J 4 bases, and their ends lie 16 bases apart. From the germline V gene, CDR1 is ENHRY and CDR2 is SYGVKD. This clone was counted between two and nine times. Its cognate antigen has yet to be identified. No qualities accompany the bases; no much larger clone lies one base away. Using the deep immunoSEQ assay, TCR CDR3 regions were amplified from genomic DNA by multiplex PCR. Extracted genomic DNA from each cell subset was distributed evenly across all wells of several immunoSEQ 96-well plates, and each plate was treated as a replicate. For unsorted PBMC, each replicate PCR was loaded with roughly 330 ng genomic DNA, equivalent to tens of thousands of T cell genomes. Ten immunoSEQ deep assay plates were used to sequence the unsorted PBMC genomic DNA. The purified libraries were quantified using a Qubit 3.0 fluorometer, sized with a Bioanalyzer 2100, and then quantified again using the KAPA Library Quantification kit. A separate single-read 150-cycle Illumina NextSeq 550 flow cell was used to sequence each immunoSEQ 96-well plate. The original pipeline was this. Because only junctional sequences without quality scores were contained in the immunoSEQ output, filtering matching that applied to full-length reads could not be performed. Sequences were annotated with PyIR, a Python wrapper for IgBLAST v1.9, using IMGT germline references to assign V/J genes and CDR3. Reads were filtered out if the reads had weak V/J assignments (E-value above 1e-6), no CDR3, stop codons, out-of-frame junctions, or ambiguous translated residues. V3J clonotypes were defined as sequences sharing an identical inferred V gene, J gene, and CDR3 amino acid sequence. Percentage overlap between repertoires was calculated by dividing the number of shared unique clonotypes by the size of the smaller repertoire. Richness of each repertoire was evaluated using RTK rarefaction, the Chao1 estimator, and Recon v2.1 estimates of unobserved clonotypes. Sourced from immuneACCESS, this table was stored by TCRdb with only in-frame sequences that have V and J called. A share of the clones is absent; for the studies checked, an unresolved V gene accounts for under half, and the remainder has no known explanation. V and J calls and clone size are given by that table; D and trimming were obtained from the DNA. The sample data list 550,000 to 600,000 clones, and around 80% of these were observed just once. About 11% of the sample is in the top ten clones.

The chain joins TRBV10-3 to TRBJ2-2; the D segment could be TRBD1, given 6 matching bases. Source material: PBMCs. The TCR originated in a woman in her forties in good health. Some clones in this sample may be carry-over from other donors' samples. The CDR3 here reads CAIKRGPGATGELFF. The nucleotide sequence reads as follows: TGTGCCATCAAAAGGGGTCCAGGGGCCACCGGGGAGCTGTTTTTT.